The 3 T cell receptor beta chains given below trace back to one sample, sequenced in a study of blood T cell repertoires in COVID-19. Method: immunoSEQ multiplex PCR; TCRdb's copy keeps in-frame clones and lacks some. This sample yields 89,000 or so clones, of which 85% are seen a single time; approximately 40% belongs to the top ten. Sequencing was carried out using peripheral blood. The receptors derive from a man at least 80 years old with acute or convalescent COVID-19.

J is TRBJ1-1 and V is TRBV19; 7 bases match TRBD1. CDR1 and CDR2 from the germline V gene are LNHDA and SQIVND (reference sequence). The CDR3 loop spans 18 amino acids. V dropped 7 bases and J dropped 5; count of bases not matched to a gene: 22. CDR3 bases: TGTGCCAGTAACCCCCACAGGGGAGTAATTGGATTTCGGACTGAAGCTTTCTTT. Protein product: CASNPHRGVIGFRTEAFF.

The chain is built from TRBV27 and TRBJ2-7; D is ambiguous. Looked up from germline, CDR1 is MNHEY and CDR2 is SMNVEV (reference sequence). The ends were cut back, 3 bases at V and 4 bases at J, with 13 bases in the middle. The CDR3 spans 14 residues. CDR3: CASSLRPPPYEQYF. CDR3 sequence (DNA): TGTGCCAGCAGTTTGAGGCCGCCACCATACGAGCAGTACTTC.

The chain recombines TRBV29-1 with TRBJ2-5; 7 nucleotides align to TRBD2. This CDR3 is built from 15 residues. Looked up from germline, CDR1 is SQVTM and CDR2 is ANQGSEA. With V trimmed by 0 bases and J by 0 bases, 4 bases remained unmatched. The CDR3 loop is CSVEEPAGNQETQYF. CDR3 DNA sequence: TGCAGCGTTGAAGAACCAGCGGGGAACCAAGAGACCCAGTACTTC.